This T cell receptor beta chain was profiled in a study of shared clonotypes between healthy human individuals. Study details: Samples came from a couple of female and three male donors aged 18 to 49.

As handled by the study authors: For the immunoSEQ data, sequences were junction-only without quality scores, so filtering differed. Method: immunoSEQ multiplex PCR; TCRdb's copy keeps in-frame clones and lacks some. V, J and clone size derive from that table, while D and trimming were established from the DNA sequence. The sample consists of hundreds of thousands of clones, around 72% of them appearing once. CDR3 length equals 12 residues. V was cut by 2 bases and J by 3 bases, with 2 bases left in between. The V gene's germline CDR1 is SEHNR and CDR2 FQNEAQ (reference sequence). Concerning this clone: A much larger clone differs by one base, so this may be a read error.

All participating donors were Caucasian adults from Nashville, Tennessee. This chain joins TRBV7-9 and TRBJ2-1; D remains unclear. The receptor's source is a woman in her 30s in good health. The sample taken for sequencing was memory CD4+ T cells sorted from blood. The subset here: CD45RA-negative fraction. CDR3 amino acids: CASSLNYNEQFF. The CDR3, as DNA: TGTGCCAGCAGCTTAAACTACAATGAGCAGTTCTTC.